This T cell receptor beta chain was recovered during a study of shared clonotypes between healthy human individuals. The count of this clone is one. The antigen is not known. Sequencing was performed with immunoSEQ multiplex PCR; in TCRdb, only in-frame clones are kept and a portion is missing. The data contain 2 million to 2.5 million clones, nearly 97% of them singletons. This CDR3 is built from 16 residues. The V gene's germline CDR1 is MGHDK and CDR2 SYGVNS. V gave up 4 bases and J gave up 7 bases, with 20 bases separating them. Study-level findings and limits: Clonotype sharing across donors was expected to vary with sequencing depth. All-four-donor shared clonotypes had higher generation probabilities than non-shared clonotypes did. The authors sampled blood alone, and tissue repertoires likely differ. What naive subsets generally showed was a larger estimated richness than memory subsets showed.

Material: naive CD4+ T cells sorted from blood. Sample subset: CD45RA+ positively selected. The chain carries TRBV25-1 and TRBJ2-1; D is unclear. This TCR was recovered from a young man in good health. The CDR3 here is CASSGAEGWVRNEQFF. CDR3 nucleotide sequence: TGTGCCAGCAGTGGGGCCGAAGGTTGGGTGAGAAATGAGCAGTTCTTC.